This is a list of T cell receptor beta chains from one sample in a study of cytomegalovirus exposure and HLA in healthy donors. Profiled with immunoSEQ multiplex PCR; TCRdb holds only in-frame clones, not every one. The sample records around 99,000 clones, around 77% being singletons. Sequenced input: PBMCs. These receptors were taken from a man in his late teens or twenties in good health and CMV-seronegative. Both conserved end residues are part of each CDR3. A D gene is named only where the DNA matches it firmly. Clone size is stated in some rows and not others, as once, few, many or a class when expanded.

V gene	D gene	clone size	J gene	CDR3 protein	CDR3 DNA
TRBV7-8	TRBD1	NA	TRBJ1-2	CASTSTGGSYYYGYTF	TGTGCCAGCACATCGACAGGGGGATCCTACTACTATGGCTACACCTTC
TRBV11-3	NA	NA	TRBJ2-1	CASSLESLGSEQFF	TGTGCCAGCAGCTTAGAATCTTTGGGGAGTGAGCAGTTCTTC
TRBV6-1	TRBD2	NA	TRBJ2-2	CASSVAPGTTNTGELFF	TGTGCCAGCAGTGTGGCCCCCGGGACTACGAACACCGGGGAGCTGTTTTTT
TRBV27	NA	NA	TRBJ2-3	CASGAGSMDTQYF	TGTGCCAGCGGGGCCGGCAGTATGGATACGCAGTATTTT
TRBV18	TRBD1	NA	TRBJ1-5	CASSPGQGYQPQHF	TGTGCCAGCTCACCCGGACAGGGTTATCAGCCCCAGCATTTT
TRBV29-1	TRBD1	NA	TRBJ2-7	CSVEGQGVGYEQYF	TGCAGCGTTGAGGGACAGGGGGTAGGCTACGAGCAGTACTTC
TRBV6-5	TRBD1	NA	TRBJ2-7	CASSRQGYAYEQYF	TGTGCCAGCAGTAGACAGGGGTACGCCTACGAGCAGTACTTC
TRBV5-1	NA	few	TRBJ1-4	CASSGQGVTNEKLFF	TGCGCCAGCAGCGGCCAGGGTGTAACTAATGAAAAACTGTTTTTT
TRBV19	NA	NA	TRBJ1-1	CASSILGMNRVAFF	TGTGCCAGTAGTATACTGGGAATGAACAGGGTGGCTTTCTTT
TRBV6-5	NA	NA	TRBJ1-4	CASSYLRGGEKLFF	TGTGCCAGCAGTTACCTTAGGGGTGGGGAAAAACTGTTTTTT
TRBV4-2	TRBD2	NA	TRBJ2-5	CASSERASGGGNQETQYF	TGTGCCAGCAGTGAGAGGGCTAGCGGGGGGGGAAACCAAGAGACCCAGTACTTC
TRBV5-1	TRBD2	once	TRBJ2-5	CASSPPGLAGIMETQYF	TGCGCCAGCAGCCCCCCGGGACTAGCGGGGATCATGGAGACCCAGTACTTC
TRBV11-3	NA	NA	TRBJ2-7	CASSSQGSPEQYF	TGTGCCAGCAGCTCTCAGGGCTCTCCCGAGCAGTACTTC
TRBV6-6	NA	NA	TRBJ1-4	CASRRDSNEKLFF	TGTGCCAGCAGACGCGACAGCAATGAAAAACTGTTTTTT
TRBV25-1	NA	NA	TRBJ1-2	CASSDGIRGRNIYGYTF	TGTGCCAGCAGTGACGGAATAAGGGGCCGCAATATCTATGGCTACACCTTC
TRBV7-9	NA	NA	TRBJ2-7	CSSSPWGGNSYEQYF	TGTTCCAGCAGCCCCTGGGGCGGTAACTCCTACGAGCAGTACTTC
TRBV5-1	NA	NA	TRBJ2-5	CASSLAGSETQYF	TGCGCCAGCAGCTTGGCAGGGTCGGAGACCCAGTACTTC
TRBV19	NA	NA	TRBJ2-2	CASNLARSGELFF	TGTGCCAGTAATCTAGCCCGGTCCGGGGAGCTGTTTTTT
TRBV7-9	NA	many	TRBJ1-2	CASQLKGTSAGNYGYTF	TGTGCCTCCCAGCTTAAGGGGACATCGGCCGGGAACTATGGCTACACCTTC
TRBV14	TRBD1	NA	TRBJ1-2	CASSGYTGDRANGYTF	TGTGCCAGCAGCGGGTACACTGGGGACAGGGCAAATGGCTACACCTTC
TRBV5-4	NA	NA	TRBJ2-7	CASSTDGGLEQYF	TGTGCCAGCAGCACGGACGGGGGTCTCGAGCAGTACTTC
TRBV28	NA	NA	TRBJ2-2	CASSSPLRGELFF	TGTGCCAGCAGTTCCCCCCTTAGAGGGGAGCTGTTTTTT
TRBV5-4	NA	NA	TRBJ2-1	CASSRSDYNEQFF	TGTGCCAGCAGCCGCTCAGACTACAATGAGCAGTTCTTC
TRBV4-3	TRBD1	NA	TRBJ2-7	CASSQEGQTPSYEQYF	TGCGCCAGCAGCCAAGAGGGACAGACCCCCTCCTACGAGCAGTACTTC
TRBV14	NA	NA	TRBJ2-3	CASSQPGKWPISTDTQYF	TGTGCCAGCAGCCAACCCGGGAAGTGGCCCATAAGCACAGATACGCAGTATTTT
TRBV10-2	TRBD2	NA	TRBJ2-7	CASSTGLAGTYEQYF	TGCGCCAGCAGTACGGGACTAGCGGGGACCTACGAGCAGTACTTC
TRBV10-3	TRBD1	few	TRBJ1-1	CAISDRTGRAFF	TGTGCCATCAGTGACAGGACAGGCAGGGCTTTCTTT
TRBV6-6	NA	few	TRBJ1-2	CASNSGSPGGGYTF	TGTGCCAGCAACTCCGGGTCCCCCGGGGGGGGCTACACCTTC
TRBV29-1	NA	few	TRBJ1-1	CSVQIGNTEAFF	TGCAGCGTCCAAATCGGGAACACTGAAGCTTTCTTT
TRBV14	NA	NA	TRBJ2-2	CASSQAGGGSGELFF	TGTGCCAGCAGCCAAGCGGGGGGCGGATCCGGGGAGCTGTTTTTT
TRBV6-6	NA	few	TRBJ2-5	CASSTASAGQETQYF	TGTGCCAGCAGCACCGCATCGGCGGGCCAAGAGACCCAGTACTTC
TRBV7-7	NA	NA	TRBJ1-6	CASSSRTAYNSPLHF	TGTGCCAGCAGCTCCCGGACAGCCTATAATTCACCCCTCCACTTT
TRBV5-1	NA	NA	TRBJ1-1	CASRPQGMNTEAFF	TGCGCCAGCAGACCCCAGGGGATGAACACTGAAGCTTTCTTT
TRBV19	NA	NA	TRBJ1-5	CASSPDSFRPQPQHF	TGTGCCAGTAGTCCCGACAGCTTTAGGCCTCAGCCCCAGCATTTT
TRBV19	NA	NA	TRBJ1-5	CASTYDGQNQPQHF	TGTGCCAGTACTTATGATGGACAGAATCAGCCCCAGCATTTT
TRBV19	NA	NA	TRBJ1-2	CASSPQLTGKGYTF	TGTGCCAGTAGTCCCCAACTTACAGGGAAAGGCTACACCTTC
TRBV18	NA	NA	TRBJ1-2	CASSPERIAPRDTNYGYTF	TGTGCCAGCTCACCAGAACGGATCGCACCACGGGATACTAACTATGGCTACACCTTC
TRBV5-1	NA	NA	TRBJ2-7	CASSIAGSVDEQYF	TGCGCCAGCAGCATAGCCGGGTCCGTCGACGAGCAGTACTTC
TRBV5-6	TRBD1	few	TRBJ1-4	CANLKNRDREKNSEKLFF	TGTGCCAACCTCAAGAACCGGGACAGGGAGAAAAATAGTGAAAAACTGTTTTTT
TRBV6-5	NA	NA	TRBJ2-7	CASSYSYTSYEQYF	TGTGCCAGCAGTTACTCATATACTAGCTACGAGCAGTACTTC
TRBV6-5	NA	few	TRBJ1-6	CASRDRGRMSPLHF	TGTGCCAGCAGAGACAGAGGGAGGATGTCACCCCTCCACTTT
TRBV7-9	TRBD1	NA	TRBJ1-1	CASSSRTGKGNTEAFF	TGTGCCAGCAGCTCCAGGACAGGGAAGGGGAACACTGAAGCTTTCTTT
TRBV10-3	TRBD1	few	TRBJ1-4	CAISESRQGEKLFF	TGTGCCATCAGTGAGTCAAGACAGGGAGAAAAACTGTTTTTT
TRBV5-6	NA	NA	TRBJ1-2	CASSPRGKYGYTF	TGTGCCAGCAGCCCCCGGGGGAAGTATGGCTACACCTTC
TRBV9	TRBD1	NA	TRBJ1-2	CASSPQTGVVYGYTF	TGTGCCAGCAGCCCACAGACAGGGGTGGTGTATGGCTACACCTTC
TRBV5-6	NA	NA	TRBJ2-1	CASSPKGRRSYNEQFF	TGTGCCAGCAGCCCCAAAGGGAGGAGGTCCTACAATGAGCAGTTCTTC
TRBV6-1	NA	NA	TRBJ1-1	CATRGEVFYTEAFF	TGTGCCACCAGAGGAGAGGTGTTTTACACTGAAGCTTTCTTT
TRBV9	NA	few	TRBJ1-4	CASSTSAMPGKLFF	TGTGCCAGCAGCACCTCGGCCATGCCGGGAAAACTGTTTTTT